These 20 T cell receptor beta chains originate from one sample sequenced in a study of PD-L1 blockade in urothelial cancer. Profiled with immunoSEQ multiplex PCR; TCRdb holds only in-frame clones, not every one. This sample has 60,000 to 65,000 clones, with approximately 80% found just once. Time point: pretreatment peripheral blood. This specimen consisted of PBMCs, obtained around atezolizumab (anti-PD-L1) treatment. The receptors derive from a man between 65 and 79 years old with urothelial cancer.

The chain uses TRBV28 and TRBJ1-3; D perhaps matches TRBD1 (5 bases). Germline V gene lookup returns CDR1 MDHEN and CDR2 SYDVKM. CDR3 length: 15 amino acids. V lost 3 bases and J lost 0, with 9 bases in between. The DNA of the CDR3 is TGTGCCAGCAGTTTGCCGCAGGGCTCTGGAAACACCATATATTTT. It is translated as CASSLPQGSGNTIYF.

The chain has TRBV20-1 and TRBJ2-1; no reliable D call. The germline V gene has CDR1 DFQATT and CDR2 SNEGSKA (reference sequence). V lost 5 bases and J 12 bases, leaving 11 bases between the germline ends. The CDR3 runs to 10 residues. CDR3 DNA sequence: TGCAGTGCTTCCGCTAACGTGCAGTTCTTC. It encodes CSASANVQFF.

The chain uses TRBV28 and TRBJ1-5; 11 bases line up with TRBD1. The V gene end was trimmed by 5 bases and the J gene end by 2 bases; junction bases not matched to a gene: 11. Germline CDR1 MDHEN, CDR2 SYDVKM. The CDR3 spans 18 residues. CDR3 protein: CASSPRGDRGSGNQPQHF. CDR3 in DNA: TGTGCCAGCAGTCCCCGGGGGGACAGGGGGTCGGGCAATCAGCCCCAGCATTTT. The full variable domain, in which reference TRBV28 and TRBJ1-5 provide the parts outside the CDR3, is DVKVTQSSRYLVKRTGEKVFLECVQDMDHENMFWYRQDPGLGLRLIYFSYDVKMKEKGDIPEGYSVSREKKERFSLILESASTNQTSMYLCASSPRGDRGSGNQPQHFGDGTRLSIL.

The rearrangement uses TRBV5-1 and TRBJ2-7; D perhaps matches TRBD2 (6 bases). There are 14 residues in the CDR3. The V and J ends lost 0 bases and 2 bases respectively, with 9 bases between them. Germline V gene lookup returns CDR1 SGHRS and CDR2 YFSETQ. The CDR3 loop is CASSLEGRTYEQYF. For the CDR3, the DNA is TGCGCCAGCAGCTTGGAGGGGAGGACCTACGAGCAGTACTTC.

The chain links TRBV6-6 to TRBJ2-5; 14 bases align to TRBD2. The CDR3 runs to 15 residues. V was clipped by 6 bases and J by 9 bases; unmatched bases: 9. CDR1 is MNHNY, CDR2 SVGAGI, per germline (reference sequence). This CDR3 reads CASRPETGLAGAQYF. The CDR3 nucleotides read TGTGCCAGCAGACCGGAGACGGGACTAGCGGGGGCCCAGTACTTC.

This clone was observed once. The chain is built from TRBV5-4 and TRBJ1-1, with D perhaps TRBD1 (5 bases). Germline V gene sequence: CDR1 SGHNT, CDR2 YYREEE (reference sequence). V was clipped by 0 bases and J by 8 bases, with 11 bases between them. The CDR3 length is 13 residues. CDR3 amino acids: CASSLDRQREAFF. The DNA of the CDR3 is TGTGCCAGCAGCTTGGACAGGCAAAGGGAAGCTTTCTTT.

J is TRBJ2-7 and V is TRBV14, with TRBD1 as a possible D gene (5 bases). The V gene lost 1 base and the J gene lost 0 bases, with 13 bases spanning the gap. CDR1 is SGHDN, CDR2 FVKESK, per germline. CDR3 length: 16 amino acids. CDR3 in DNA: TGTGCCAGCAGCCAAGTCTTTCAGGGTAACTCCTACGAGCAGTACTTC. Its protein is CASSQVFQGNSYEQYF.

The chain carries TRBV6-5 and TRBJ2-1; tentatively, D is TRBD1 (5 bases). Trimming shortened V by 0 bases and J by 7 bases, and 13 bases separated the two germline ends. CDR1 is MNHEY and CDR2 is SVGAGI in the germline V gene. The CDR3 is made up of 15 amino acids. CDR3 DNA: TGTGCCAGCAGTTACTCGGGCCCAAAGGGGAATGAGCAGTTCTTC. This gives the protein CASSYSGPKGNEQFF.

The chain employs TRBV4-1 and TRBJ1-1; D perhaps matches TRBD1 (5 bases). Germline loops: CDR1 MGHRA, CDR2 YSYEKL. V lost 0 bases and J lost 6, with 11 bases in between. This CDR3 spans 14 amino acids. CDR3 bases: TGCGCCAGCAGCCAAGATATCAGGGTCGCTGAAGCTTTCTTT. This codes for CASSQDIRVAEAFF.

The chain uses TRBV2 and TRBJ2-3; 7 positions agree with TRBD2. With 2 bases clipped from V and 5 bases from J, the junction kept 25 bases outside the gene matches. Per germline, CDR1 SNHLY and CDR2 FYNNEI. The CDR3 spans 21 residues. The CDR3 loop is CASSEQTISPLWGLRGDTQYF. The CDR3 nucleotides are TGTGCCAGCAGTGAACAAACCATCAGCCCCTTGTGGGGACTACGCGGAGATACGCAGTATTTT. Full variable domain (remainder filled in from reference TRBV2 and TRBJ2-3): EPEVTQTPSHQVTQMGQEVILRCVPISNHLYFYWYRQILGQKVEFLVSFYNNEISEKSEIFDDQFSVERPDGSNFTLKIRSTKLEDSAMYFCASSEQTISPLWGLRGDTQYFGPGTRLTVL.

The CDR3 DNA sequence: TGTGCCAGTACCCGGGACAGCAGTTTTGAAGCTTTCTTT. It is translated as CASTRDSSFEAFF. The rearrangement joins TRBV19 to TRBJ1-1; 7 bases line up with TRBD1. The CDR3 totals 13 residues. The V gene's germline CDR1 is LNHDA and CDR2 SQIVND (reference sequence). V gave up 7 bases and J gave up 7 bases; unmatched junction bases: 9.

The chain has TRBV9 and TRBJ1-4, with unresolved D. This CDR3 is 13 amino acids long. Germline V lookup: CDR1 SGDLS, CDR2 YYNGEE. Trimming took off 0 bases at V and 7 bases at J, with 7 bases between the two ends. CDR3 nucleotides: TGTGCCAGCAGCGTAGGCGAGGGTGAAAAACTGTTTTTT. As protein: CASSVGEGEKLFF.

In nucleotides, the CDR3 is TGTGCCAGCAGCCCCGCAGACATGAACACTGAAGCTTTCTTT. It encodes CASSPADMNTEAFF. The chain employs TRBV14 and TRBJ1-1; D is ambiguous. This CDR3 region has 14 residues. Per the germline V gene, CDR1 is SGHDN and CDR2 is FVKESK. V lost 4 bases and J 0 bases, leaving 9 bases between the germline ends.

The chain couples TRBV6-5 to TRBJ1-4; possible D gene TRBD1, 6 bases. The CDR3 sequence is 15 residues long. CDR1 and CDR2 (germline): MNHEY, SVGAGI. With 0 bases removed from V and 5 bases from J, the gap between germline ends came to 10 bases. The CDR3 sequence: CASSYSKQGNEKLFF. Written as DNA, the CDR3 is TGTGCCAGCAGTTACTCGAAACAGGGAAATGAAAAACTGTTTTTT.

This chain joins TRBV6-1 and TRBJ2-7; D is unresolved. Germline lookup yields CDR1 MNHNS and CDR2 SASEGT. V shed 3 bases and J shed 2 bases, with 14 bases lying between them. CDR3 size: 15 residues. CDR3 protein: CASSDQSLIPYEQYF. Written as DNA, the CDR3 is TGTGCCAGCAGTGATCAATCACTAATTCCCTACGAGCAGTACTTC.

This chain joins TRBV7-9 and TRBJ2-2, with 8 positions matching TRBD2. V shed 5 bases and J 3 bases; nucleotides not matched to a gene: 5. The CDR3 consists of 15 residues. CDR1 is SEHNR and CDR2 is FQNEAQ in the germline V gene (reference sequence). The CDR3 loop is CASSTPGGDTGELFF. The CDR3 nucleotides are TGTGCCAGCAGCACCCCGGGAGGGGACACCGGGGAGCTGTTTTTT.

This clone was detected a few times. V is TRBV6-5 and J is TRBJ1-1, with no clear D. The ends were cut back, 6 bases at V and 1 base at J, with 9 bases in the middle. Germline-derived CDR1 and CDR2 are MNHEY and SVGAGI. The CDR3 has 13 amino acids. CDR3 DNA: TGTGCCAGCAGCCAAAACTGGAACACTGAAGCTTTCTTT. Its protein product is CASSQNWNTEAFF.

CDR3 protein: CASSYSVAQETQYF. As DNA, the CDR3 is TGTGCCAGCAGTTACTCCGTGGCCCAAGAGACCCAGTACTTC. V and J are TRBV6-5 and TRBJ2-5; D remains ambiguous. The CDR3 has 14 residues. V was cut by 0 bases and J by 1 base, with 6 bases left in between. The germline gives CDR1 MNHEY, CDR2 SVGAGI.

The chain carries TRBV2 and TRBJ2-1, with 9 bases lining up with TRBD2. After removal of 3 bases from V and 7 bases from J, the junction contained 7 bases not matched to a gene. This CDR3 spans 15 amino acids. Germline lookup yields CDR1 SNHLY and CDR2 FYNNEI. CDR3 DNA sequence: TGTGCCAGCAGTGACCAAGCGGGAGGCTATAATGAGCAGTTCTTC. Its protein is CASSDQAGGYNEQFF.

The chain has TRBV7-3 and TRBJ1-1, with unresolved D. This CDR3 spans 13 amino acids. Per the germline V gene, CDR1 is SGHTA and CDR2 is FQGTGA. Trimming took off 2 bases at V and 6 bases at J, with 10 bases between the two ends. CDR3 nucleotides: TGTGCCAGCAGCTTATGGACGCGGGCTGAAGCTTTCTTT. It is translated as CASSLWTRAEAFF.